The 16 T cell receptor beta chains in this list originate from one sample, sequenced in a study of T cells in women clearing cervical HPV infection. The protocol was immunoSEQ multiplex PCR, while the TCRdb copy is restricted to in-frame clones and leaves out a portion. The sample holds approximately 41,000 clones. The sequenced material came from blood buffy coat. The receptors stem from a woman between 18 and 70 years old with a cervical HPV16 infection that either progressed to CIN3+ or cleared (not recorded which).

Concerning this clone itself: The missing CDR3 end, 3 residues past where the read stops, is filled in from the germline J gene. The chain links TRBV12-5 to TRBJ1-2, with D tentatively TRBD1 (5 bases). There are 16 residues in the CDR3. V lost 0 bases, J lost 2 bases, and 13 bases lay in between. Germline-derived CDR1 and CDR2 are LGHNT and FRNRAP. The CDR3 bases that were read are TGTGCTAGTGGTTTGGTACTCGGCGGGGGAAACTATGGC. This translates into CASGLVLGGGNYG. In full, the CDR3 is CASGLVLGGGNYGYTF.

Worth noting for this clone: The CDR3 end lies 3 residues beyond the end of the read and is filled in from the germline J gene. The rearrangement uses TRBV7-9 and TRBJ1-1; 8 nucleotides line up with TRBD1. Trimming took 8 bases from V and 0 from J; bases not matched to a gene: 5. This CDR3 is 14 amino acids long. CDR1 SEHNR and CDR2 FQNEAQ come from the germline V gene (reference sequence). CDR3 sequence: CASLTGAMNTEAFF. The sequenced CDR3 bases are TGTGCCAGCCTGACAGGGGCCATGAACACTGAA.

In the case of this clone: Sequence at one end of the junction differs from germline and may be a read error. The CDR3 goes on 3 residues after the read ends, and that part is filled in from the germline J gene. V is TRBV5-4 and J is TRBJ2-7; 9 nucleotides match TRBD2. CDR3 length: 16 amino acids. Germline-derived CDR1 and CDR2 are SGHNT and YYREEE (reference sequence). The CDR3 sequence: CASRLGGSGSKGEQYF. The sequenced CDR3 bases are TGTGCCAGCAGGTTGGGGGGTAGCGGGAGTAAAGGCGAG. The full variable domain, with the rest looked up from reference TRBV5-4 and TRBJ2-7, is ETGVTQSPTHLIKTRGQQVTLRCSSQSGHNTVSWYQQALGQGPQFIFQYYREEENGRGNFPPRFSGLQFPNYSSELNVNALELDDSALYLCASRLGGSGSKGEQYFGPGTRLTVT.

Regarding this clone: The read gets to within 3 residues of the CDR3 end, and the germline J gene fills in the rest. The chain joins TRBV5-1 to TRBJ2-3; D gene uncertain. The germline V and J ends were trimmed by 1 base and 4 bases, with 16 bases remaining between them. CDR1 is SGHRS and CDR2 is YFSETQ in the germline V gene. The CDR3 totals 16 residues. The sequenced part of the CDR3 DNA is TGCGCCAGCAGCTTGACGACAAGGGCGTACGCAGATACG. Amino acid sequence: CASSLTTRAYADT. The full CDR3 is CASSLTTRAYADTQYF.

To note about this clone: The missing CDR3 end, 3 residues past where the read stops, is filled in from the germline J gene. This chain uses TRBV5-1 with TRBJ2-3, with 7 bases identical to TRBD2. CDR3 length equals 16 residues. Germline trimming cut 3 bases from V and 0 bases from J; bases unmatched to any gene: 7. Germline CDR1 and CDR2: SGHRS and YFSETQ. The DNA read from the CDR3 is TGCGCCAGCAGCTGGACTCCGGGACTAAGCACAGATACG. Its protein product is CASSWTPGLSTDT. The complete CDR3 sequence is CASSWTPGLSTDTQYF.

CDR3 DNA, as far as it was read: TGTGCCAGCAGCCCGGCAGGGTACAATTCACCC. Its translation is CASSPAGYNSP. The CDR3, in full, reads CASSPAGYNSPLHF. The chain joins TRBV5-4 to TRBJ1-6, with D possibly TRBD1 on 5 matching bases. The read ends 3 residues shy of where the CDR3 ends; the end is completed using the germline J gene. The CDR3 is 14 residues long. Germline CDR1 reads SGHNT; CDR2 reads YYREEE (reference sequence). V was cut by 4 bases and J by 7 bases, with 12 bases left in between.

Concerning this clone: The CDR3 end falls 3 residues outside the read, so it is completed with the germline J gene. The J gene is TRBJ2-7, the V gene TRBV7-3; 8 nucleotides agree with TRBD1. Germline assignment: CDR1 SGHTA and CDR2 FQGTGA. This CDR3 comprises 13 residues. Trimming took 5 bases from V and 5 from J; bases not matched to a gene: 5. The CDR3 DNA, read in part, is TGTGCCAGCAGCACCCTGACAGGGGACGAG. Protein: CASSTLTGDE. The full CDR3 protein is CASSTLTGDEQYF.

In regard to this clone: The read gets to within 3 residues of the CDR3 end, and the germline J gene fills in the rest. V usage is TRBV6-1 and J usage is TRBJ2-7, with 15 bases matching TRBD2. Germline V gene sequence: CDR1 MNHNS, CDR2 SASEGT. V gave up 4 bases and J gave up 5 bases; unmatched junction bases: 3. This CDR3 is 15 amino acids long. This chain's CDR3 is CASSGTSGRGNEQYF. The sequenced part of the CDR3 DNA is TGTGCCAGCAGTGGGACTAGCGGGAGGGGAAACGAG.

Details on this clone: The read comes to an end 3 residues before the CDR3 does, leaving the germline J gene to fill in the end. The rearrangement joins TRBV18 to TRBJ1-3, with 7 bases fitting TRBD1. The CDR3 has 17 residues. Per germline, CDR1 KGHSH and CDR2 LQKENI. The V segment lost 0 bases and the J segment 0 bases; nucleotides outside the gene matches: 5. The chain's CDR3 is CASSPPAGGPSGNTIYF. The CDR3 DNA, read in part, is TGTGCCAGCTCACCACCTGCAGGGGGACCCTCTGGAAACACC.

About this clone itself: The read gets to within 3 residues of the CDR3 end, and the germline J gene fills in the rest. The chain employs TRBV7-2 and TRBJ1-5; D remains ambiguous. The V end was cut by 4 bases, the J end by 6 bases, with 13 bases between. The CDR3 has 14 residues. Germline V gene data show CDR1 as SGHTA and CDR2 as FQGNSA. CDR3 DNA, as far as it was read: TGTGCCAGCAGCTCTTTCCTCGGGTCTCAGCCC. Translating gives CASSSFLGSQP. The whole CDR3 sequence is CASSSFLGSQPQHF.

Comments on this clone: The read halts 3 residues ahead of the CDR3 end, with the missing end drawn from the germline J gene. The V and J genes are TRBV19 and TRBJ1-2, with 8 bases that match TRBD1. J gave up 6 bases and V 5 bases, and 8 bases lay outside the gene matches. The germline CDR1 and CDR2 sequences are LNHDA and SQIVND (reference sequence). The CDR3 has 14 amino acids. CDR3 loop: CASSVRQGMDGYTF. CDR3 DNA (partial): TGTGCCAGTAGTGTTCGACAGGGGATGGATGGC.

This clone is identified as medium-sized from frequency. The CDR3 end lies 3 residues beyond the end of the read and is filled in from the germline J gene. The gene calls are TRBV29-1 and TRBJ2-7, with 8 bases aligning to TRBD1. CDR3 length: 14 amino acids. CDR1 and CDR2 from the germline V gene are SQVTM and ANQGSEA. Unmatched junction bases numbered 9, after V lost 7 bases and J lost 1 base. CDR3 DNA, as far as it was read: TGCAGCGAGCACAGGGGGAATCAATCCTACGAG. It translates to CSEHRGNQSYE. The full CDR3 reads CSEHRGNQSYEQYF.

Turning to this clone: Read coverage stops 3 residues before the CDR3 terminus; the germline J gene supplies the remainder. The gene calls are TRBV19 and TRBJ1-5, with TRBD1 identical over 7 bases. The CDR3 contains 13 residues. V lost 8 bases, J lost 8 bases, and 9 bases stayed unmatched. Per the germline V gene, CDR1 is LNHDA and CDR2 is SQIVND (reference sequence). The CDR3 is CASHRGRNEPQHF. The sequenced CDR3 bases are TGTGCCAGTCACAGGGGTAGGAACGAGCCC.

Worth noting for this clone: The read terminates 3 residues before the CDR3 end, so the remaining end is supplied by the germline J gene. The same CDR3 arises from other DNA sequences in this sample as well. The chain recombines TRBV27 with TRBJ2-1; 12 nucleotides align to TRBD2. Germline CDR1 is MNHEY and CDR2 is SMNVEV (reference sequence). The CDR3 runs 17 residues. J was trimmed by 4 bases and V by 4 bases; bases with no gene match: 8. CDR3 bases read: TGTGCCAGCAGTTCTCCCCTAGCGGGGGGGCTATACAATGAG. Translation: CASSSPLAGGLYNE. The entire CDR3 protein is CASSSPLAGGLYNEQFF.

Points on this clone: The CDR3 is cut off 3 residues early in the read; its end comes from the germline J gene. The chain has TRBV7-9 and TRBJ1-1, with no clear D. The CDR3 spans 14 residues. Per the germline V gene, CDR1 is SEHNR and CDR2 is FQNEAQ (reference sequence). Between the trimmed V and J ends, which lost 5 bases and 1 base, there was a span of 11 bases. The CDR3 here is CASSPVQRNTEAFF. Incomplete CDR3 DNA: TGTGCCAGCAGCCCCGTTCAGCGGAACACTGAA.

On this clone itself: The CDR3 end lies 3 residues beyond the end of the read and is filled in from the germline J gene. The J gene is TRBJ1-5, the V gene TRBV5-1; 10 bases are a match to TRBD1. Losses at the gene ends were 3 bases for V and 6 bases for J; bases not matched to a gene: 3. The length of the CDR3 is 14 residues. Per the germline V gene, CDR1 is SGHRS and CDR2 is YFSETQ. CDR3 bases read: TGCGCCAGCAGCTGGGACAGGGGTGGTCAGCCC. Translated, it gives CASSWDRGGQP. The complete CDR3 sequence is CASSWDRGGQPQHF.